The sequence of this T cell receptor beta chain was determined in a study of cytomegalovirus exposure and HLA in healthy donors (dated by TCRdb to 2017 to 2019). Notes on the research overall: An earlier analysis of approximately 640 of the donors reported approximately 300 Gb of sequence data and roughly 110 million unique TCR beta sequences from 150 million to 200 million T cells. To predict cytomegalovirus infection status, the study combined high-throughput TCR immunosequencing, statistical association of individual TCRs with disease status, and machine learning. In a later analysis, previously published TCR beta repertoires from about 640 donors were re-analyzed and high-resolution HLA genotyping was added so that TCR occurrence patterns could be studied. An earlier analysis of approximately 500 of the donors applied high-throughput TCR beta sequencing to assess whether each TCR beta V gene segment acted as functional or pseudogenic. Across approximately 400 genotyped donors of the cohort, an average of roughly 200,000 unique TCR beta nucleotide sequences per donor were sequenced, and roughly 20% of those sequences were non-productive. An early release that covered 640 HLA-typed donors contained approximately 300 gigabases of sequencing data and 70 million to 100 million unique TCR sequences. Along with the approximately 700-subject first cohort, a separate validation cohort of over a hundred different subjects was used. The number of typed donors differed by locus: about 620-630 for A, B, C, DRB1 and DQB1; about 520 for DQA1; over 600 for DPA1; and about 470 for DPB1. Because of strong linkage in the cohort, five DR-DQ haplotypes were treated as single units for association and clustering. Every discovery cohort repertoire had been produced on one sequencing platform. Of the roughly 410 genotyped donors, roughly 76% were placed in the genetic ancestry cluster associated with self-reported Caucasian donors. A later genetic analysis took genome-wide SNP genotypes for about 60% of the roughly 670 donors and used that subset as a discovery cohort. The later analysis used no new phenotypic data to find candidate immune exposures, relying instead on TCR beta sequences and their occurrence across donors. The study aimed to test whether signatures of past pathogen exposure could be identified by cataloging public T cell receptors. Donor age, sex, ethnicity and CMV serostatus were compiled alongside the repertoire data. Using immunosequencing, the study profiled T cell repertoires from 666 subjects and related those repertoires to cytomegalovirus serostatus. Both class I and class II loci were covered by HLA typing, at four-digit resolution.

Broader findings and caveats from the paper: A later analysis associated roughly 17,000 TCR beta sequences with specific HLA alleles at a false discovery rate of 0.05. About 17 rarely observed V segments, including chromosome 9 orphons, were excluded from the earlier analysis of some 590 of the donors because counts were too low. Linkage disequilibrium might explain the correlated functional status among segregating V segments, but an unknown experimental factor could not be ruled out. A total of around 150 TCR beta chains were listed by the study as associated with cytomegalovirus. In vitro tests confirmed that a few of the cytomegalovirus-associated TCR beta chains recognize cytomegalovirus antigens. An association between a missense DCLRE1C variant and V-gene and J-gene trimming of TCR beta chains was found in a later genetic analysis and replicated in an independent cohort. In an earlier analysis of some 640 of the donors, most TCR beta V segments were observed in productive rearrangements about 87% or about 30% of the time, broadly matching IMGT annotations. Only TCR beta chains were sequenced in this cohort, and the absence of alpha or paired-chain data limited detectable features. A group of highly shared sequence variants was considered likely to be a technical artifact of the sequencing pipeline. Several of the top co-occurrence clusters appeared to be linked to parvovirus B19, influenza, CMV and Epstein-Barr virus, according to a later analysis. The only immune exposure information available for the cohort was CMV serostatus. According to the authors, the approach could potentially be generalized to other disease states and immunological phenotypes. In a later analysis, HLA-associated TCR beta chains were found to be more clonally expanded and to have lower generation probabilities than equally common non-associated chains. Across donors, most TCR sequences were observed very rarely, whereas some public TCRs were present in many individuals. In both the original and validation cohorts, the classifier was reported to diagnose cytomegalovirus status with high specificity and sensitivity. In a later genetic analysis, fewer N-insertions in productive TCRs were reported among donors in an Asian-associated ancestry cluster than the roughly 700-donor mean. In a later analysis, the rate of TCR association differed among HLA loci, with DRB1 alleles having the most associated TCRs and HLA-C alleles having the fewest. A further reported finding was that TCR beta sequences accurately predicted the HLA-A and HLA-B alleles for most subjects in the first cohort. The presence/absence analyses assumed that sequencing depth was roughly uniform across donors, and that assumption may not be true. Strong co-occurrence of HLA alleles, especially DR and DQ, made assigning TCR associations to individual alleles difficult. The 87-base-pair reads could not distinguish some IMGT-functional V segments, including TRBV6-2 and TRBV6-3, so those segments were excluded. Because HLA typing was missing for some donors at each locus, association tests included only the typed subset. According to a later analysis, most CMV-associated TCR beta chains appeared to be HLA-restricted, and the HLA associations seemed to be driven largely by CMV exposure.

Reading from cysteine to phenylalanine, the CDR3 counts 18 amino acids. The entry retains the CDR3 DNA only, 54 bases that are in frame from base 1. CDR1 and CDR2 were assigned from the germline V gene as MGHRA and YSYEKL. V loses 1 base at its end and J loses 4 bases; junction bases beyond the gene matches: 12. In the case of this clone: Its binding antigen is unknown. Within one base of it there is no much larger clone, and no base qualities were kept.

Libraries were built with the immunoSEQ multiplex PCR assay. For the multiplex PCR, a mixture combining 60 forward primers for TCR Vbeta segments and 13 reverse primers for TCR Jbeta segments was used. The CDR3 region of rearranged TCR beta genes was amplified from genomic DNA by a multiplex PCR assay. The amplified TCR beta libraries were sequenced on the Illumina HiSeq System as 87-base-pair reads. Concerning the study's data processing: In a later analysis, tens of millions of unique TCR beta chains were counted across the roughly 610 repertoires, and roughly 11 million of these chains were shared by at least two donors. Raw reads were error-corrected and collapsed into unique sequences with a nearest-neighbor algorithm that merged closely related sequences to remove PCR and sequencing errors. V, D and J gene segments were assigned by aligning CDR3 sequences to IMGT reference sequences. For a sequence to be retained, at least a six-nucleotide match to both a V gene segment and a J gene segment was required. A rearrangement counted as productive if the CDR3 had no stop codons and remained in frame with V and J, and every other rearrangement counted as non-productive. Following IMGT convention, CDR3 was defined as the stretch from the second conserved V-encoded cysteine up to the conserved J-encoded phenylalanine. In an earlier analysis of 550 to 650 of the donors, sequences lacking an unambiguous match to a single V gene segment were excluded. In an earlier analysis of roughly 500 of the donors, V segments were called functional above 56.7% productive rearrangements and were called segregating when the between-donor standard deviation exceeded 5%. To diagnose cytomegalovirus status from the catalog of TCR beta chain sequences, a statistical classification framework was built. In a later analysis, TCR nucleotide sequences were compared against IMGT/GENE-DB human TR gene sequences so that V and J genes could be assigned. Using the TCRdist pipeline, a later analysis assigned CDR3 sequences along with most-parsimonious VDJ recombination scenarios. A later analysis defined each TCR beta chain by its CDR3 amino acid sequence plus V-gene family, and excluded reads lacking a unique V-gene family. To address suspected cross-contamination and a sequencing artifact, a later analysis removed over 500 highly shared, low-generation-probability nucleotide sequences. For each public chain, a later analysis derived a clonal expansion index from normalized ranks of inferred template counts within each repertoire. In a later analysis, generation probabilities were computed with a VDJ recombination model fitted to out-of-frame rearrangements, and the resulting probabilities were checked against IGoR. In a later analysis, hypergeometric tests were used to score TCR-TCR, TCR-HLA and TCR-CMV co-occurrence, with a repertoire-size bias correction applied to TCR pairs. False discovery rates were estimated in a later analysis by permuting HLA or CMV assignments 20 times. A later analysis grouped co-occurring TCRs with DBSCAN, adding TCRdist sequence similarity when clustering within HLA-allele-positive subsets. Co-occurrence clustering excluded repertoires with fewer than 30,000 or more than 120,000 public chains, plus five with anomalous nucleotide sharing. In TCRdb, the immuneACCESS table is reduced to in-frame sequences with V and J assigned. These tables do not hold every clone; where another copy was compared, an unresolved V gene accounts for under half, and the others remain unexplained. The DNA was the basis for D and trimming; V, J and clone size are from that table. The table for this sample lists around 220,000 clones; roughly 84% of them were counted only once. The ten most abundant clones make up 1.1% to 1.5% of the sample.

The cohort consisted of 650 to 850 healthy bone marrow donors. Cohort members were all nominally healthy when sampled, although unrecorded immune exposures were likely present. The donor was CMV seronegative and was included in the group of over 300 seronegative cohort members. A peripheral blood sample was collected from each donor, and TCR beta sequencing was performed on peripheral blood mononuclear cells. The Qiagen DNeasy Blood Extraction Kit was used to extract genomic DNA from the blood cell samples. This sequence uses TRBV4-1 and TRBJ2-3; 9 central nucleotides agree with TRBD2. The source material was PBMCs. The sequence was obtained from a girl aged 10-17 years in good health and CMV-seronegative. The nucleotides are TGCGCCAGCAGCCAAGCGTCCGGGGGTAGCGGGAGTGCAGATACGCAGTATTTT. Its translation is CASSQASGGSGSADTQYF.